The present T cell receptor beta chain was sequenced within a study of technical replicates of blood from several donors. The table came from immunoSEQ multiplex PCR; TCRdb's copy has only in-frame clones and leaves some out. Among approximately 70,000 clones listed, about nine tenths were seen once. The receptor was isolated from a human donor in good health. Sample: T cells isolated from PBMCs.

CDR3 residues: CASSIAGGTQETQYF. In nucleotides, the CDR3 is TGTGCCAGCTCGATAGCGGGAGGAACCCAAGAGACCCAGTACTTC. This rearrangement joins TRBV27 to TRBJ2-5, with 10 bases lining up with TRBD2. The J segment lost 1 base and the V segment lost 8 bases, leaving 7 bases of the junction unmatched. Looked up from germline, CDR1 is MNHEY and CDR2 is SMNVEV (reference sequence). The CDR3 has 15 amino acids.